What follows describes a single TCR beta chain. Its antigen is not known. The sample originates from a study of T cells expressing NK-cell markers. General study findings and limits: Several of the donors also had these clonotypes leading their CD3+CD56-NKG2C+ fraction. HCMV specificity of the expanded NKG2C+ T cell clones stayed unclear.

In generating TCR beta cDNA, 5'RACE template switching with UMIs was used. No DNA is given; TCRdb re-called the 5' RACE reads and lists each CDR3 protein once. Its clone listing holds 200,000 to 300,000 distinct CDR3 sequences. Per the germline V gene, CDR1 is SGHRS and CDR2 is YFSETQ. The CDR3 totals 14 residues. This sequence joins TRBV5-1 and TRBJ2-5; the D call of TRBD2 rests on TCRdb alone, since no DNA is present to check it. The sample comprised blood T cells: a sorted CD56 or NKG2C T cell subset, CD4+ or CD8+ T cells, or bulk PBMC T cells (not recorded which). The receptor comes from a woman between 18 and 75 years old in good health. CDR3 sequence: CASSLGAWGETQYF. The variable domain in full, with the rest retrieved from reference TRBV5-1 and TRBJ2-5, is KAGVTQTPRYLIKTRGQQVTLSCSPISGHRSVSWYQQTPGQGLQFLFEYFSETQRNKGNFPGRFSGRQFSNSRSEMNVSTLELGDSALYLCASSLGAWGETQYFGPGTRLLVL.